The sample holds many counts of the clone carrying this T cell receptor beta chain. No antigen is known for it. This record belongs to a study of T cells after posttransplantation cyclophosphamide. Clones were read by immunoSEQ multiplex PCR, and TCRdb kept only the in-frame ones, dropping some. Sampling found tens of thousands of clones, none seen once. The germline gives CDR1 ENHRY, CDR2 SYGVKD. With 4 bases clipped from V and 1 base from J, the junction kept 2 bases outside the gene matches. This CDR3 is built from 14 residues. The study, taken as a whole, reports: Skin or GI-infiltrating T cells shared few TRB sequences with blood. Donor-recipient repertoire similarity was low at 1-2 months, rising over year one.

Sequencing was carried out using PBMCs. This TCR was sampled from a woman aged 45-59 years in good health and a related stem cell transplant donor. The chain combines TRBV10-3 with TRBJ1-1; 8 bases are shared with TRBD1. CDR3 coding DNA: TGTGCCATCAGTGTGGACAGGGAGAACACTGAAGCTTTCTTT. The encoded protein is CAISVDRENTEAFF.